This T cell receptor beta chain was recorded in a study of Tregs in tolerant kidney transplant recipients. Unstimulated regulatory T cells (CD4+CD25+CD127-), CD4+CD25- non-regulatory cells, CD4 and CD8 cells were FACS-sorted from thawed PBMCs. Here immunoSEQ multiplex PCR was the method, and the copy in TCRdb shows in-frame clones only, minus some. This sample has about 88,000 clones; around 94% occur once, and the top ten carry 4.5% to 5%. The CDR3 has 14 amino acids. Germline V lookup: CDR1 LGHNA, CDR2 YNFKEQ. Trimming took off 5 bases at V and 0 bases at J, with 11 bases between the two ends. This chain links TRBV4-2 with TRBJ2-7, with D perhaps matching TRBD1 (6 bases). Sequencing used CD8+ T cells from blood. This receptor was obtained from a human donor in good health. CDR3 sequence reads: CASSSRDTSYEQYF. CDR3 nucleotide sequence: TGTGCCAGCAGCTCCCGGGACACCTCCTACGAGCAGTACTTC.